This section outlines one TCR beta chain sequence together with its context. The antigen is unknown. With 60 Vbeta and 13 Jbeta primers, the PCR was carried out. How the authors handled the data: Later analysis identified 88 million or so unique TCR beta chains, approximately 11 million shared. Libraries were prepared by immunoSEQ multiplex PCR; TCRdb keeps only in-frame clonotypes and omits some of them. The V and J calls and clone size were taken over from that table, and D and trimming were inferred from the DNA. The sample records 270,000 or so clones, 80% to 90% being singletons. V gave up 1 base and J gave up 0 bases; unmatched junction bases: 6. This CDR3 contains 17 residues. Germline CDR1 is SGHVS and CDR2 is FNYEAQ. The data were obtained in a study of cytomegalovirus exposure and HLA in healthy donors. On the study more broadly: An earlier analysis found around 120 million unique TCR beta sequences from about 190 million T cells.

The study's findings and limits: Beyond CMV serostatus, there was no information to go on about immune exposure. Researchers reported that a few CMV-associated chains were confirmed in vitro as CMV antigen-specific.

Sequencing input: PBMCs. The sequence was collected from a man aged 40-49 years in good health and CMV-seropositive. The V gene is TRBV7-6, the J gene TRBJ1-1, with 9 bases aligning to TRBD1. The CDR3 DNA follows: TGTGCCAGCAGCTTAGTCGGGACAGGGCCGATGAACACTGAAGCTTTCTTT. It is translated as CASSLVGTGPMNTEAFF. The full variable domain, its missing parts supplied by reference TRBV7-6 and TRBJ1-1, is GAGVSQSPRYKVTKRGQDVALRCDPISGHVSLYWYRQALGQGPEFLTYFNYEAQQDKSGLPNDRFSAERPEGSISTLTIQRTEQRDSAMYRCASSLVGTGPMNTEAFFGQGTRLTVV.